Below, 27 T cell receptor beta chains from the same sample are listed, as sequenced in a study of blood T cell repertoires in COVID-19. TCRdb's table, derived via immunoSEQ multiplex PCR, lists solely in-frame clones and lacks some. The sample shows some 300,000 clones, around 90% of them seen only once. The sequenced sample was PBMCs or T cells enriched from blood (not recorded which). These receptors all come from a woman under 40 who had recovered from COVID-19.

In its sample, this clone was seen once. V usage is TRBV27 and J usage is TRBJ1-6; TRBD1 aligns across 7 bases. Germline values: CDR1 MNHEY, CDR2 SMNVEV (reference sequence). The V segment lost 7 bases and the J segment 4 bases; nucleotides outside the gene matches: 7. The CDR3 consists of 15 residues. The CDR3 reads CASTQGQLYNSPLHF. The CDR3 DNA sequence: TGTGCCAGCACACAGGGACAGTTATATAATTCACCCCTCCACTTT.

The chain carries TRBV19 and TRBJ1-2; 9 bases fit TRBD1. This CDR3 has 15 residues. Germline assignment: CDR1 LNHDA and CDR2 SQIVND (reference sequence). The ends lost 4 bases at V and 4 bases at J; junction bases unmatched: 7. The CDR3 sequence: CASSRPGQGIYGYTF. DNA for the CDR3: TGTGCCAGTAGTAGGCCGGGACAGGGTATCTATGGCTACACCTTC. Complete variable domain (other parts from reference TRBV19 and TRBJ1-2): DGGITQSPKYLFRKEGQNVTLSCEQNLNHDAMYWYRQDPGQGLRLIYYSQIVNDFQKGDIAEGYSVSREKKESFPLTVTSAQKNPTAFYLCASSRPGQGIYGYTFGSGTRLTVV.

The chain links TRBV12-3 or TRBV12-4 to TRBJ2-5; a possible D gene is TRBD2 (5 bases). V was pared by 5 bases and J by 3 bases, with 10 bases between. This CDR3 contains 13 residues. The CDR3 sequence is CASSGLTEETQYF. The CDR3 DNA is TGTGCCAGCAGTGGACTGACTGAAGAGACCCAGTACTTC.

This clone was seen a handful of times. V gene TRBV10-1 combines with J gene TRBJ2-3; tentatively, D is TRBD2 (5 bases). CDR1 WNHNN and CDR2 SYGVQD come from the germline V gene (reference sequence). V dropped 4 bases and J dropped 2 bases, with 10 bases sitting between them. The CDR3 is made up of 14 amino acids. Written as DNA, the CDR3 is TGCGCCAGCAGTGTGCGGACTGACACAGATACGCAGTATTTT. This gives the protein CASSVRTDTDTQYF.

V gene TRBV5-1 combines with J gene TRBJ2-5; 10 bases agree with TRBD1. This CDR3 is 17 amino acids long. V dropped 5 bases and J dropped 0; count of bases not matched to a gene: 10. CDR1 is SGHRS and CDR2 is YFSETQ in the germline V gene. The CDR3 protein is CASRTGTGDRHQETQYF. The CDR3 nucleotides read TGCGCCAGCAGAACCGGGACAGGGGACCGACACCAAGAGACCCAGTACTTC.

V gene TRBV11-3 combines with J gene TRBJ2-1, with D possibly TRBD2 on 6 matching bases. Germline V gene lookup returns CDR1 SGHNT and CDR2 YENEEA. This CDR3 contains 15 residues. With 1 base removed from V and 5 bases from J, the gap between germline ends came to 12 bases. CDR3 sequence: CASSLGGVADNEQFF. DNA for the CDR3: TGTGCCAGCAGCTTAGGGGGGGTCGCCGACAATGAGCAGTTCTTC. Using reference TRBV11-3 and TRBJ2-1 for the parts outside the CDR3, the full variable domain is EAGVVQSPRYKIIEKKQPVAFWCNPISGHNTLYWYLQNLGQGPELLIRYENEEAVDDSQLPKDRFSAERLKGVDSTLKIQPAELGDSAVYLCASSLGGVADNEQFFGPGTRLTVL.

Written as DNA, the CDR3 is TGTGCCAGCAGGTGGGACACCTCAGAGCAGTACTTC. The encoded protein is CASRWDTSEQYF. The V gene is TRBV11-2, the J gene TRBJ2-7, with D possibly being TRBD1 (6 bases). Trimming pared 6 bases from V and 7 bases from J, leaving 13 bases between. The CDR3 covers 12 residues. Germline CDR1 SGHAT, CDR2 FQNNGV.

The J gene is TRBJ1-3, the V gene TRBV18; 7 nucleotides agree with TRBD1. The V gene end was trimmed by 4 bases and the J gene end by 0 bases; junction bases not matched to a gene: 6. The CDR3 spans 16 residues. The germline CDR1 and CDR2 sequences are KGHSH and LQKENI. In nucleotides, the CDR3 is TGTGCCAGCTCACTGGGACAGCCGTCCTCTGGAAACACCATATATTTT. Translated, it gives CASSLGQPSSGNTIYF.

V and J are TRBV7-3 and TRBJ2-1, with 8 bases aligning to TRBD1. This CDR3 comprises 18 residues. Per the germline V gene, CDR1 is SGHTA and CDR2 is FQGTGA. J gave up 5 bases and V 4 bases, and 16 bases lay outside the gene matches. This CDR3 reads CASSSSGDRPSEDNEQFF. CDR3 DNA: TGTGCCAGCAGCTCGTCAGGGGACAGGCCCTCTGAGGACAATGAGCAGTTCTTC.

This clone occurred once. V usage is TRBV5-4 and J usage is TRBJ2-3, with D maybe TRBD1 (6 bases). This CDR3 is 11 amino acids long. Germline-derived CDR1 and CDR2 are SGHNT and YYREEE (reference sequence). V was pared by 5 bases and J by 9 bases, with 10 bases between. In DNA, the CDR3 is TGTGCCAGCAGTTTAACAGGGACGCAGTATTTT. Its translation is CASSLTGTQYF.

This chain joins TRBV7-2 and TRBJ1-2; no reliable D call. Germline values: CDR1 SGHTA, CDR2 FQGNSA. This CDR3 spans 14 amino acids. V gave up 5 bases and J gave up 2 bases, with 12 bases separating them. Written as DNA, the CDR3 is TGTGCCAGCAGCCCCGGAGGGCCGAACTATGGCTACACCTTC. Protein sequence: CASSPGGPNYGYTF.

V usage is TRBV5-1 and J usage is TRBJ2-1, with D perhaps matching TRBD2 (5 bases). Trimming shortened V by 6 bases and J by 10 bases, and 8 bases separated the two germline ends. The CDR3 extends over 10 amino acids. Per the germline V gene, CDR1 is SGHRS and CDR2 is YFSETQ. In DNA form, the CDR3 reads TGCGCCAGCAACGGGGAAGAGCAGTTCTTC. Translating it yields CASNGEEQFF.

The chain links TRBV27 to TRBJ2-3; 10 positions match TRBD2. From germline, CDR1 is MNHEY and CDR2 SMNVEV (reference sequence). There are 15 residues in the CDR3. The ends lost 4 bases at V and 2 bases at J; junction bases unmatched: 3. The DNA for the CDR3 is TGTGCCAGCAGTTGGACTAGCGGTTACACAGATACGCAGTATTTT. Translating gives CASSWTSGYTDTQYF.

The chain uses TRBV10-3 and TRBJ1-3; no reliable D call. The V end lost 3 bases, the J end lost 0 bases, and 15 bases lay between the germline ends. Germline V gene lookup returns CDR1 ENHRY and CDR2 SYGVKD. This CDR3 spans 17 amino acids. CDR3 bases: TGTGCCATCAGTGATTTGGGCACCCTAAACTCTGGAAACACCATATATTTT. This translates into CAISDLGTLNSGNTIYF.

The chain is built from TRBV30 and TRBJ1-1, with TRBD1 as a possible D gene (5 bases). V lost 4 bases, J lost 6 bases, and 15 bases lay in between. CDR1 GTSNPN and CDR2 SVGIG come from the germline V gene (reference sequence). The length of the CDR3 is 13 residues. The CDR3 DNA reads TGTGCCTGGAAGACAGAGTTTAGGGCTGAAGCTTTCTTT. Protein: CAWKTEFRAEAFF.

DNA of the CDR3: TGCGCCAGCAGCCAACCTGGACAGTATGGCTACACCTTC. Translation: CASSQPGQYGYTF. The gene calls are TRBV4-1 and TRBJ1-2, with D possibly being TRBD1 (6 bases). The CDR3 has 13 residues. The germline V gene encodes CDR1 MGHRA and CDR2 YSYEKL. V gave up 2 bases and J gave up 5 bases, with 9 bases separating them.

The rearrangement uses TRBV19 and TRBJ1-1, with a tentative D call TRBD1 (6 bases). Germline lookup yields CDR1 LNHDA and CDR2 SQIVND (reference sequence). Trimming shortened V by 5 bases and J by 8 bases, and 15 bases separated the two germline ends. The CDR3 has 13 amino acids. The CDR3 DNA reads TGTGCCAGTAGTGTAACAGGGTCGTCGGAAGCTTTCTTT. This translates into CASSVTGSSEAFF.

This chain uses TRBV4-1 with TRBJ2-1; 8 bases match TRBD2. The CDR3 is 16 residues long. The V gene end was trimmed by 0 bases and the J gene end by 5 bases; junction bases not matched to a gene: 6. Germline CDR1 and CDR2: MGHRA and YSYEKL. Written as DNA, the CDR3 is TGCGCCAGCAGCCAAGAGGGGACTAGGGTGAACAATGAGCAGTTCTTC. Its translation is CASSQEGTRVNNEQFF.

This clone was observed a handful of times. The gene calls are TRBV6-6 and TRBJ2-7, with 8 bases matching TRBD1. The CDR3 length is 14 residues. The germline V gene encodes CDR1 MNHNY and CDR2 SVGAGI (reference sequence). Losses at the gene ends were 5 bases for V and 0 bases for J; bases not matched to a gene: 3. Written as DNA, the CDR3 is TGTGCCAGCAGTGGCGGACAGGGCTCCTACGAGCAGTACTTC. Translated: CASSGGQGSYEQYF.

This chain uses TRBV7-3 with TRBJ2-2, with TRBD2 matching 8 bases. Looked up from germline, CDR1 is SGHTA and CDR2 is FQGTGA. Trimming at V came to 5 bases and at J to 1 base, leaving 6 bases not matched to a gene. This CDR3 is built from 16 residues. The CDR3 sequence: CASSPLAGMNTGELFF. CDR3 nucleotides: TGTGCCAGCAGCCCTTTAGCGGGAATGAACACCGGGGAGCTGTTTTTT.

This chain joins TRBV2 and TRBJ1-3, with D possibly matching TRBD1 (6 bases). With 10 bases removed from V and 1 base from J, the gap between germline ends came to 17 bases. This CDR3 comprises 15 residues. Germline V gene lookup returns CDR1 SNHLY and CDR2 FYNNEI. The CDR3 DNA follows: TGTGCCACCCGGGCCCGGGGGGCATCTGGAAACACCATATATTTT. It yields the protein CATRARGASGNTIYF.

This clone came up a few times. CDR3 sequence reads: CASSYPTNTEAFF. The CDR3 DNA sequence: TGTGCCAGCAGTTACCCTACGAACACTGAAGCTTTCTTT. The chain employs TRBV6-2 or TRBV6-3 and TRBJ1-1; D is uncertain. Germline V lookup: CDR1 MNHEY, CDR2 SVGEGT. The CDR3 has 13 residues. Trimming took off 2 bases at V and 1 base at J, with 5 bases between the two ends.

The chain employs TRBV2 and TRBJ1-2; TRBD1 is a possible D gene (6 bases). The CDR3 totals 13 residues. V shed 3 bases and J shed 5 bases, with 10 bases lying between them. The germline gives CDR1 SNHLY, CDR2 FYNNEI. DNA of the CDR3: TGTGCCAGCAGTGAGGGCAGGGGATATGGCTACACCTTC. It is translated as CASSEGRGYGYTF.

This chain links TRBV7-6 with TRBJ2-7, with 9 bases fitting TRBD2. Germline V gene lookup returns CDR1 SGHVS and CDR2 FNYEAQ. Trimming removed 2 bases from V and 2 bases from J; junction bases left unmatched: 4. This CDR3 has 15 amino acids. CDR3 amino acids: CASSLRAGGPYEQYF. The CDR3 DNA reads as TGTGCCAGCAGCTTACGAGCGGGGGGTCCCTACGAGCAGTACTTC.

The chain employs TRBV5-1 and TRBJ1-2; TRBD1 matches 12 bases. Germline V gives CDR1 SGHRS, CDR2 YFSETQ. The V segment lost 6 bases and the J segment 7 bases; nucleotides outside the gene matches: 10. The CDR3 length is 15 residues. The CDR3 DNA follows: TGCGCCAGCACTGAGGGGGACAGGGGGCGACGTGGCTACACCTTC. This codes for CASTEGDRGRRGYTF.

This clone was detected a few times. This sequence joins TRBV7-9 and TRBJ1-2; D uncertain. V shed 10 bases and J shed 8 bases, with 20 bases lying between them. In germline, CDR1 is SEHNR, CDR2 FQNEAQ (reference sequence). There are 13 residues in the CDR3. In DNA form, the CDR3 reads TGTGCCATTTCCTTCGGGCCCCGGGAGGGCTACACCTTC. Protein product: CAISFGPREGYTF.

The chain joins TRBV27 to TRBJ1-2; no clear D. The V end was cut by 6 bases, the J end by 2 bases, with 13 bases between. Germline V gives CDR1 MNHEY, CDR2 SMNVEV (reference sequence). The CDR3 is made up of 14 amino acids. CDR3 region: CASRRAGSNYGYTF. The DNA for the CDR3 is TGTGCCAGCAGGAGGGCAGGTTCAAACTATGGCTACACCTTC.